This paragraph reports one T cell receptor (beta chain). The antigen is undetermined. These data originate in a study of OX40 agonist ivuxolimab in advanced cancers. Study overall: Recorded diagnoses for dose-escalation patients were hepatocellular carcinoma, melanoma, renal cell or head and neck cancer. Cohort: approximately 79% men, mean age approximately 60, aged about 23 to 80.

Study-wide points: Expanded clones belonging to CD8+ T cells outnumbered, on average, those of CD4+.

At baseline, cycle 4 day 1, and cycle 7 day 1, blood was sampled. Trimming shortened V by 6 bases and J by 0 bases, and 11 bases separated the two germline ends. Germline V gene sequence: CDR1 SNHLY, CDR2 FYNNEI. There are 15 residues in the CDR3. TCRdb keeps only in-frame clones here, not all; method: immunoSEQ multiplex PCR. The sample lists tens of thousands of clones, around nine tenths occurring once. The TCR sequence derives from an adult with an advanced solid tumor such as melanoma, head and neck, liver or kidney cancer. The specimen was CD4+ or CD8+ T cells sorted from blood, collected in a trial of the OX40 agonist ivuxolimab. The rearrangement joins TRBV2 to TRBJ1-4, with a possible D match to TRBD1 (6 bases). The CDR3 nucleotides are TGTGCCAGCAGCGGACAGAGCGCAACTAATGAAAAACTGTTTTTT. Translated: CASSGQSATNEKLFF.